A selection of T cell receptor beta chains follows, all from one sample in a study of CXCR3-negative and CXCR3-positive naive CD8 T cells. TCRdb re-called the 5' RACE reads and gives one entry per CDR3 protein, without DNA. This sample contains approximately 56,000 distinct CDR3 sequences. Sequencing used naive CXCR3- CD8+ T cells from blood. These receptors were taken from a human donor in good health. Some clones in this sample may be carry-over from other donors' samples. Each CDR3 is given with its conserved first and last residue. Not every row has a clone size; where given, it reads once, few, many or a size class.

clone_size: NA; v_call: TRBV20-1; j_call: TRBJ1-1; cdr3_aa: CSASLGQGDRRGAFF
clone_size: NA; v_call: TRBV6-6; j_call: TRBJ2-1; cdr3_aa: CASSVYNEQFF
clone_size: NA; v_call: TRBV4-2; j_call: TRBJ2-7; cdr3_aa: CASSQGLSYEQYF
clone_size: NA; v_call: TRBV5-1; j_call: TRBJ2-7; cdr3_aa: CASSDPQGSYEQYF
clone_size: NA; v_call: TRBV28; j_call: TRBJ1-5; cdr3_aa: CASSPRTDYQPQHF
clone_size: NA; v_call: TRBV29-1; j_call: TRBJ2-7; cdr3_aa: CSALRGGEQYF
clone_size: NA; v_call: TRBV7-2; j_call: TRBJ2-3; cdr3_aa: CASTSPTDTQYF
clone_size: NA; v_call: TRBV11-3; j_call: TRBJ2-3; cdr3_aa: CASSLGTFGTDTQYF
clone_size: NA; v_call: TRBV9; j_call: TRBJ2-2; cdr3_aa: CASSQRQNTGELFF
clone_size: NA; v_call: TRBV29-1; j_call: TRBJ2-3; cdr3_aa: CSVALANTDTQYF
clone_size: NA; v_call: TRBV28; j_call: TRBJ2-1; cdr3_aa: CASGLATYNEQFF
clone_size: NA; v_call: TRBV28; j_call: TRBJ2-7; cdr3_aa: CASSLGPIPYEQYF
clone_size: NA; v_call: TRBV24-1; j_call: TRBJ1-1; cdr3_aa: CATRQGAFTEAFF
clone_size: NA; v_call: TRBV5-4; j_call: TRBJ1-2; cdr3_aa: CASSSDKDPYGYTF
clone_size: NA; v_call: TRBV6-5; j_call: TRBJ2-2; cdr3_aa: CASSVSTDPGLGVAGELFF
clone_size: NA; v_call: TRBV28; j_call: TRBJ2-1; cdr3_aa: CASSARNNEQFF
clone_size: NA; v_call: TRBV29-1; j_call: TRBJ2-2; cdr3_aa: CSATSGTTGELFF
clone_size: NA; v_call: TRBV7-9; j_call: TRBJ2-1; cdr3_aa: CASIQSGPVDNEQFF
clone_size: NA; v_call: TRBV28; j_call: TRBJ1-1; cdr3_aa: CASSLSGSGGTEAFF
clone_size: NA; v_call: TRBV28; j_call: TRBJ2-2; cdr3_aa: CASSPRTGWGTGELFF
clone_size: NA; v_call: TRBV5-1; j_call: TRBJ2-1; cdr3_aa: CASSSSPYNEQFF
clone_size: NA; v_call: TRBV5-1; j_call: TRBJ2-2; cdr3_aa: CASSFDRGTGELFF
clone_size: NA; v_call: TRBV5-4; j_call: TRBJ2-2; cdr3_aa: CASSLGSMRGFTGELFF
clone_size: NA; v_call: TRBV4-1; j_call: TRBJ2-1; cdr3_aa: CASSQVYTSGRSEQFF
clone_size: NA; v_call: TRBV6-5; j_call: TRBJ2-7; cdr3_aa: CASSYSNGGLVYEQYF
clone_size: medium-sized; v_call: TRBV2; j_call: TRBJ2-1; cdr3_aa: CASKPSSGAHKQFF
clone_size: NA; v_call: TRBV14; j_call: TRBJ1-6; cdr3_aa: CASSEGRLGPYSPLHF
clone_size: NA; v_call: TRBV7-6; j_call: TRBJ2-1; cdr3_aa: CASSPPTGWDNEQFF
clone_size: NA; v_call: TRBV12-3/TRBV12-4; j_call: TRBJ2-3; cdr3_aa: CASSFRREEVDSTDTQYF
clone_size: NA; v_call: TRBV4-3; j_call: TRBJ1-1; cdr3_aa: CASSQGGGLEAFF
clone_size: NA; v_call: TRBV6-6; j_call: TRBJ2-7; cdr3_aa: CASSYSRDSPATEQYF
clone_size: NA; v_call: TRBV28; j_call: TRBJ2-1; cdr3_aa: CASSLAPPAGPLYNEQFF
clone_size: NA; v_call: TRBV7-9; j_call: TRBJ2-7; cdr3_aa: CASSSTGPFYEQYF
clone_size: NA; v_call: TRBV7-8; j_call: TRBJ2-1; cdr3_aa: CASSSYTNNEQFF
clone_size: medium-sized; v_call: TRBV6-2/TRBV6-3; j_call: TRBJ2-3; cdr3_aa: CASSYGRDTQYF
clone_size: NA; v_call: TRBV28; j_call: TRBJ2-1; cdr3_aa: CASSAPGRAISSYNEQFF
clone_size: NA; v_call: TRBV5-5; j_call: TRBJ2-1; cdr3_aa: CASSQIQRPNEQFF
clone_size: NA; v_call: TRBV7-9; j_call: TRBJ1-1; cdr3_aa: CASSLMQVDSLPTEAFF
clone_size: NA; v_call: TRBV14; j_call: TRBJ2-5; cdr3_aa: CASSLRLAEETQYF
clone_size: NA; v_call: TRBV27; j_call: TRBJ2-7; cdr3_aa: CASSPEGGGTPPYEQYF
clone_size: NA; v_call: TRBV28; j_call: TRBJ2-7; cdr3_aa: CASSFKRYSYEQYF
clone_size: NA; v_call: TRBV24-1; j_call: TRBJ2-1; cdr3_aa: CATSDLLAGKGEQFF
clone_size: NA; v_call: TRBV4-3; j_call: TRBJ1-4; cdr3_aa: CASSQNGGEVRKLFF
clone_size: NA; v_call: TRBV23-1; j_call: TRBJ2-2; cdr3_aa: CASSQSAPIPPNTGELFF
clone_size: NA; v_call: TRBV21-1; j_call: TRBJ2-7; cdr3_aa: CASHSGHEQYF
clone_size: NA; v_call: TRBV28; j_call: TRBJ1-1; cdr3_aa: CASSLGYGGSGSTEAFF
clone_size: NA; v_call: TRBV4-1; j_call: TRBJ2-1; cdr3_aa: CASSQWGLPSDNEQFF
clone_size: NA; v_call: TRBV6-2/TRBV6-3; j_call: TRBJ2-7; cdr3_aa: CASSKITYEQYF